This passage covers 12 T cell receptor beta chains from one sample sequenced in a study of blood T cell dynamics during melanoma immunotherapy (dated by TCRdb to the early 2020s). Preparation of the library involved the immunoSEQ multiplex PCR assay. Entries here come from immuneACCESS through TCRdb and include only in-frame sequences with V and J called. Some clones fail to appear in such tables; in the studies checked, an unresolved V gene covers under half of the shortfall, and the cause of the remainder is unknown. The table for this sample lists thousands of clones; approximately 85% of them were counted only once. The top ten clones comprise around 1.9% of the sample. The sample's time point label, in plain terms: pre-treatment baseline. The source was blood, collected from a patient treated with checkpoint blockade. Receptors were obtained from a human donor with melanoma.

V is TRBV7-2 and J is TRBJ1-2; 8 bases are a match to TRBD1. This CDR3 region has 14 residues. The V gene end was trimmed by 1 base and the J gene end by 7 bases; junction bases not matched to a gene: 5. CDR1 SGHTA and CDR2 FQGNSA come from the germline V gene. CDR3 sequence reads: CASSLVRTGSGYTF. Here the CDR3 DNA reads TGTGCCAGCAGCTTAGTCCGGACAGGGTCTGGCTACACCTTC.

The V and J genes are TRBV7-3 and TRBJ2-7; D uncertain. The CDR3 runs 14 residues. Trimming pared 7 bases from V and 2 bases from J, leaving 15 bases between. Germline-derived CDR1 and CDR2 are SGHTA and FQGTGA. CDR3 DNA: TGTGCCAGCAACCAACCCCGGGCCCCCTACGAGCAGTACTTC. Translating gives CASNQPRAPYEQYF. Using reference TRBV7-3 and TRBJ2-7 for the parts outside the CDR3, the full variable domain is GAGVSQTPSNKVTEKGKYVELRCDPISGHTALYWYRQSLGQGPEFLIYFQGTGAADDSGLPNDRFFAVRPEGSVSTLKIQRTERGDSAVYLCASNQPRAPYEQYFGPGTRLTVT.

The chain couples TRBV9 to TRBJ2-3; unclear D gene. The CDR3 runs 14 residues. V was pared by 2 bases and J by 0 bases, with 7 bases between. Per the germline V gene, CDR1 is SGDLS and CDR2 is YYNGEE. For the CDR3, the DNA is TGTGCCAGCAGCGTCGACCCTAGCACAGATACGCAGTATTTT. Amino acid sequence: CASSVDPSTDTQYF.

V and J are TRBV9 and TRBJ2-1; no clear D. The CDR3 consists of 13 residues. Trimming left V 1 base short and J 2 bases short, with 4 bases between. From germline, CDR1 is SGDLS and CDR2 YYNGEE. The CDR3 region has the DNA TGTGCCAGCAGCGTAAGGGCCTACAATGAGCAGTTCTTC. Its translation is CASSVRAYNEQFF.

In nucleotides, the CDR3 is TGTGCCACCGGGGGAGTCTATGGGGGGCGCACAGATACGCAGTATTTT. This codes for CATGGVYGGRTDTQYF. V gene TRBV10-3 combines with J gene TRBJ2-3, with D perhaps being TRBD1 or TRBD2 (6 bases each). The CDR3 consists of 16 residues. Deletions cut 10 bases from V and 1 base from J, with 21 bases between. Germline CDR1 and CDR2: ENHRY and SYGVKD.

This chain uses TRBV5-6 with TRBJ2-7; D not resolved. Germline CDR1 reads SGHDT; CDR2 reads YYEEEE. Between the trimmed V and J ends, which lost 3 bases and 2 bases, there was a span of 6 bases. This CDR3 region has 12 residues. The CDR3: CASSYGPYEQYF. The CDR3 coding sequence is TGTGCCAGCAGCTACGGACCCTACGAGCAGTACTTC.

The chain joins TRBV9 to TRBJ2-3; D might be TRBD1 or TRBD2, each matching 5 bases. CDR1 SGDLS and CDR2 YYNGEE come from the germline V gene. The ends were cut back, 4 bases at V and 4 bases at J, with 25 bases in the middle. CDR3 length: 18 residues. The CDR3 bases are TGTGCCAGCAGCTTAAGAACCGGGACGAGGGGAGTTGCAGATACGCAGTATTTT. Translation: CASSLRTGTRGVADTQYF.

The chain combines TRBV4-3 with TRBJ1-2; maybe TRBD1 (6 bases). V lost 1 base and J 4 bases, leaving 19 bases between the germline ends. The CDR3 contains 17 residues. Germline loops: CDR1 LGHNA, CDR2 YSLEER. The CDR3, as DNA: TGCGCCAGCAGCCAAGTTGGGGGGGGACAAGGAATCTATGGCTACACCTTC. This encodes CASSQVGGGQGIYGYTF.

The chain combines TRBV11-2 with TRBJ2-7, with D tentatively TRBD2 (6 bases). CDR3 length: 15 residues. The ends were cut back, 1 base at V and 9 bases at J, with 19 bases in the middle. Germline V gene data show CDR1 as SGHAT and CDR2 as FQNNGV. CDR3 coding DNA: TGTGCCAGCAGCTTAGGGGGGGTCGTTTACGATCCGCAGTACTTC. Its protein product is CASSLGGVVYDPQYF.

The rearrangement links TRBV11-2 to TRBJ2-5; TRBD1 or TRBD2 may be the D gene (6 bases each). The CDR3 is 13 residues long. The germline V gene encodes CDR1 SGHAT and CDR2 FQNNGV. V was cut by 5 bases and J by 5 bases, with 12 bases left in between. In DNA, the CDR3 is TGTGCCAGCAGCCAAGGGGGGTGGGAGACCCAGTACTTC. It yields the protein CASSQGGWETQYF. Full variable domain (outside the CDR3, taken from reference TRBV11-2 and TRBJ2-5): EAGVAQSPRYKIIEKRQSVAFWCNPISGHATLYWYQQILGQGPKLLIQFQNNGVVDDSQLPKDRFSAERLKGVDSTLKIQPAKLEDSAVYLCASSQGGWETQYFGPGTRLLVL.

This clone was seen just once. This same CDR3 is encoded by further DNA sequences in the sample. This chain joins TRBV28 and TRBJ1-2; D not certain. CDR1 is MDHEN, CDR2 SYDVKM, per germline. The CDR3 is made up of 12 amino acids. V lost 5 bases to trimming and J lost 4 bases, with 8 bases between them. In DNA form, the CDR3 reads TGTGCCAGCAGTCCCGAGGTCTATGGCTACACCTTC. It yields the protein CASSPEVYGYTF.

This sequence joins TRBV4-3 and TRBJ1-2, with D tentatively TRBD1 (5 bases). The CDR3 length is 14 residues. Looked up from germline, CDR1 is LGHNA and CDR2 is YSLEER. Between the trimmed V and J ends, which lost 4 bases and 2 bases, there was a span of 11 bases. The CDR3 region has the DNA TGCGCCAGCAGCCCGGACGGGGGGAACTATGGCTACACCTTC. Translation: CASSPDGGNYGYTF.